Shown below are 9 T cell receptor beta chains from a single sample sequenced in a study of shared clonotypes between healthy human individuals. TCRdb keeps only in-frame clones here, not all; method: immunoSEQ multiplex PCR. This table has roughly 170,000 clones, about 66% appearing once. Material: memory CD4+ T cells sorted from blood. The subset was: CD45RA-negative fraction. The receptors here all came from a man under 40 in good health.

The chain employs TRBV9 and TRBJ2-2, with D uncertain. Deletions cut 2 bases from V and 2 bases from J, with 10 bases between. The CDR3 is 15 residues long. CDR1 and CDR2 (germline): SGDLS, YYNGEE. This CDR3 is CASSVQAINTGELFF. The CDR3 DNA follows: TGTGCCAGCAGCGTCCAAGCGATCAACACCGGGGAGCTGTTTTTT.

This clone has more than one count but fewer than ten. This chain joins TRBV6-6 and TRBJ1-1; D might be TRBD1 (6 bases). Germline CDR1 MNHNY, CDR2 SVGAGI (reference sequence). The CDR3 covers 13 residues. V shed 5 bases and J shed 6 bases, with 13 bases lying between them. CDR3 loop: CASSIQGTPEAFF. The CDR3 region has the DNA TGTGCCAGCAGTATCCAGGGGACCCCTGAAGCTTTCTTT.

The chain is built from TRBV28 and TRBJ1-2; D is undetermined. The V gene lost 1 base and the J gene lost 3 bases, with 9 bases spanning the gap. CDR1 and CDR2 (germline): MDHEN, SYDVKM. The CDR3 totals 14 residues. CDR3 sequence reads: CASSLFSRDYGYTF. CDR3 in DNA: TGTGCCAGCAGTTTATTCTCCCGGGACTATGGCTACACCTTC.

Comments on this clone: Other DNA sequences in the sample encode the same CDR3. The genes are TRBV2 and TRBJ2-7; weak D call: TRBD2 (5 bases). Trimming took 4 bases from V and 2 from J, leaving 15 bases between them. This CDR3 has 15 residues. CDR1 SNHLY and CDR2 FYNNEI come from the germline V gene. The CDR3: CASSVTSGGTYEQYF. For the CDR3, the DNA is TGTGCCAGCAGTGTAACTAGTGGAGGTACCTACGAGCAGTACTTC.

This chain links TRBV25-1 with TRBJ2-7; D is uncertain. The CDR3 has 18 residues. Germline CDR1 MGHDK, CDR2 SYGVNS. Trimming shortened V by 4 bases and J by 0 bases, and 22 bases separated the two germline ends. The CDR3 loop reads CASSAKTQGPHFSYEQYF. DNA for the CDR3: TGTGCCAGCAGTGCAAAAACACAAGGGCCTCACTTCTCCTACGAGCAGTACTTC.

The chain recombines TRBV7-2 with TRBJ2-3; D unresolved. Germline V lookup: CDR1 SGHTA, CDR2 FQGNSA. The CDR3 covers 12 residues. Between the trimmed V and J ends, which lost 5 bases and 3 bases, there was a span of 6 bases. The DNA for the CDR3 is TGTGCCAGCAGCCCCGTTACAGATACGCAGTATTTT. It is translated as CASSPVTDTQYF.

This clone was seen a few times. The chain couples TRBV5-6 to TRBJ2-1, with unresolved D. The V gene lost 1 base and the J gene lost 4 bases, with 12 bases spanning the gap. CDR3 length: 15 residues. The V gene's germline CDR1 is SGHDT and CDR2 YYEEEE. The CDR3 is CASSLPTKVYNEQFF. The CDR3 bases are TGTGCCAGCAGCTTGCCAACTAAGGTGTACAATGAGCAGTTCTTC.

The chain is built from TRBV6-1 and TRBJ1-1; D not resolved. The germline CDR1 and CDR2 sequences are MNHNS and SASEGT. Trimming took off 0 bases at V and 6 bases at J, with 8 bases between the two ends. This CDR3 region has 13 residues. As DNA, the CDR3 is TGTGCCAGCAGTGAAGCGAGGCAGGCTGAAGCTTTCTTT. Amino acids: CASSEARQAEAFF.

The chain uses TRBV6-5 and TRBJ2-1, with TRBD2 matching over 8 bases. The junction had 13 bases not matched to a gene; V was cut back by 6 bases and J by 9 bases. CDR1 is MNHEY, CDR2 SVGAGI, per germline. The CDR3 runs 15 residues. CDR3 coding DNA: TGTGCCAGCAGCCCTACTCACGGGGGGGGCGGTGAGCAGTTCTTC. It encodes CASSPTHGGGGEQFF.